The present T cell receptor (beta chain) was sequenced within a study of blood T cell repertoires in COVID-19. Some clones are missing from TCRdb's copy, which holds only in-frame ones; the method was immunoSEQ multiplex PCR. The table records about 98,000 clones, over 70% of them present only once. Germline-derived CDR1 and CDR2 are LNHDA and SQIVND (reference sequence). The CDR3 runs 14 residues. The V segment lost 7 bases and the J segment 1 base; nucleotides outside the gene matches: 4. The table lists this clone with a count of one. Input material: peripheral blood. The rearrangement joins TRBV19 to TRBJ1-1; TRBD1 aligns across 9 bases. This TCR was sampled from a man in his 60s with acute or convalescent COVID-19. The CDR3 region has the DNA TGTGCCAGTACCCCGGACAGGGGGAACACTGAAGCTTTCTTT. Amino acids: CASTPDRGNTEAFF.